The TCR beta chain described here comes from a study of T-cell memory formation after mild COVID-19. Study observations and caveats: CD4+ contracting clones lay mainly in CM and EM, CD8+ ones in EMRA.

Trimming removed 6 bases from V and 2 bases from J, with 12 bases in between. Germline assignment: CDR1 WSHSY and CDR2 SAAADI. This CDR3 region has 14 residues. TCRdb reanalysed the 5' RACE reads using MiXCR and keeps one entry per CDR3 protein. The sample includes a few hundred thousand distinct CDR3 sequences, about 20% seen only once; the top ten take roughly a fifth. This clonotype appeared a few times. What it recognizes is unknown. Sequencing used PBMCs or a T cell subset sorted from them (not recorded which). The rearrangement uses TRBV10-2 and TRBJ2-3; D remains ambiguous. This receptor was taken from a man between 18 and 29 years old who had mild COVID-19 (a few samples of this study predate the infection). Cell type and time point are not known. The CDR3 DNA follows: TGCGCCAGCAGACCAACTTACGTCACAGATACGCAGTATTTT. This encodes CASRPTYVTDTQYF.